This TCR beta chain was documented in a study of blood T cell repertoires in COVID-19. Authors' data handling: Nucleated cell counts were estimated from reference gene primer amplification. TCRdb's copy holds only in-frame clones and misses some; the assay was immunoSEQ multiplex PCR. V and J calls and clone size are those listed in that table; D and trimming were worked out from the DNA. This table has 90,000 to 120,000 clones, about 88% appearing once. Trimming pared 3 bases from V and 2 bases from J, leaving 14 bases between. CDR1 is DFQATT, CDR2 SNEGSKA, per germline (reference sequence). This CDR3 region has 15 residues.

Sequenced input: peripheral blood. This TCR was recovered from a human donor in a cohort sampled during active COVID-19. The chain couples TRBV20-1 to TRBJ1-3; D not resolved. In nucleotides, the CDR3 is TGCAGTGCTAGTAGCGGTCCTTCTGCTGGAAACACCATATATTTT. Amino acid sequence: CSASSGPSAGNTIYF.